The 3 T cell receptor beta chains in this list originate from one sample, sequenced in a study of shared clonotypes between healthy human individuals. TCRdb's copy holds only in-frame clones and misses some; the assay was immunoSEQ multiplex PCR. This sample has 2 million to 2.5 million clones, with 85% to 95% found just once. Selected positively for CCR7 and CD45RO-negative, naive CD8 cells excluded terminally differentiated effector memory CD45RA+ cells. The material sequenced was naive CD8+ T cells from PBMCs. Source of these receptors: a man aged 18 to 30 in good health. Some clones in this sample may be carry-over from other donors' samples.

This rearrangement joins TRBV27 to TRBJ1-2, with D tentatively TRBD1 (5 bases). This CDR3 spans 13 amino acids. Trimming left V 4 bases short and J 7 bases short, with 13 bases between. CDR1 is MNHEY, CDR2 SMNVEV, per germline (reference sequence). The CDR3 here is CASSSTGLLGYTF. The CDR3 nucleotides are TGTGCCAGCAGTTCAACGGGACTCCTTGGCTACACCTTC.

The V gene is TRBV7-9, the J gene TRBJ1-2; D call uncertain. CDR3 length: 13 residues. V lost 5 bases and J lost 8, with 15 bases in between. The V gene's germline CDR1 is SEHNR and CDR2 FQNEAQ (reference sequence). The CDR3 nucleotides read TGTGCCAGCAGCACACGTGGGCACGAGGGCTACACCTTC. It encodes CASSTRGHEGYTF.

The chain uses TRBV27 and TRBJ2-1; 11 bases map to TRBD1. Germline V lookup: CDR1 MNHEY, CDR2 SMNVEV (reference sequence). V was clipped by 2 bases and J by 7 bases; unmatched bases: 4. CDR3 length: 15 amino acids. The CDR3 here is CASSLPRDRGNEQFF. The CDR3 DNA reads as TGTGCCAGCAGTTTACCGAGGGACAGGGGGAATGAGCAGTTCTTC.